The 15 T cell receptor beta chains below all came from one sample that was sequenced in a study of OX40 agonist ivuxolimab in advanced cancers. Clones were read by immunoSEQ multiplex PCR, and TCRdb kept only the in-frame ones, dropping some. Here the sample spans about 95,000 clones, approximately 89% being singletons. The sequenced sample was CD4+ or CD8+ T cells sorted from blood, obtained in a trial of the OX40 agonist ivuxolimab. The source of these receptors is an adult with an advanced solid tumor such as melanoma, head and neck, liver or kidney cancer.

This chain links TRBV6-6 with TRBJ2-1; D is ambiguous. The CDR3 runs 13 residues. Per germline, CDR1 MNHNY and CDR2 SVGAGI (reference sequence). Trimming removed 10 bases at V and 5 bases at J, with 15 bases between. In DNA form, the CDR3 reads TGTGCCACCCGCAAGGGCAGAGACAATGAGCAGTTCTTC. Its protein is CATRKGRDNEQFF.

The chain carries TRBV10-3 and TRBJ1-4, with TRBD1 matching 8 bases. CDR1 ENHRY and CDR2 SYGVKD come from the germline V gene. This CDR3 comprises 15 residues. J lost 8 bases, V lost 5 bases, and 10 bases had no gene match. CDR3 in DNA: TGTGCCATCAGTCTGGGACAGGCCCTCGGCGAAAAACTGTTTTTT. As protein: CAISLGQALGEKLFF.

The rearrangement uses TRBV30 and TRBJ2-7; D is uncertain. The CDR3 has 12 amino acids. Germline loops: CDR1 GTSNPN, CDR2 SVGIG (reference sequence). V was clipped by 5 bases and J by 4 bases, with 12 bases between them. The CDR3 bases are TGTGCCTGGGGCCCCCTGCGATACGAGCAGTACTTC. It encodes CAWGPLRYEQYF.

The chain employs TRBV7-2 and TRBJ2-2; perhaps D is TRBD1 or TRBD2 (5 bases each). Trimming cost V 2 bases and J 3 bases, with 10 bases left between them. Germline V gene lookup returns CDR1 SGHTA and CDR2 FQGNSA. The CDR3 has 15 amino acids. Here the CDR3 DNA reads TGTGCCAGCAGCTTACGAGGGGCCGACACCGGGGAGCTGTTTTTT. Translated: CASSLRGADTGELFF.

V and J are TRBV5-1 and TRBJ1-1, with a tentative D call TRBD1 (5 bases). Deletions cut 1 base from V and 5 bases from J, with 12 bases between. In germline, CDR1 is SGHRS, CDR2 YFSETQ. The CDR3 has 14 residues. As DNA, the CDR3 is TGCGCCAGCAGCTTGAATCCAGGGAATACTGAAGCTTTCTTT. Amino acids: CASSLNPGNTEAFF. Based on the CDR3 plus reference TRBV5-1 and TRBJ1-1, the full variable domain is KAGVTQTPRYLIKTRGQQVTLSCSPISGHRSVSWYQQTPGQGLQFLFEYFSETQRNKGNFPGRFSGRQFSNSRSEMNVSTLELGDSALYLCASSLNPGNTEAFFGQGTRLTVV.

This clone was seen more than once but under ten times. The chain recombines TRBV7-2 with TRBJ2-3, with 9 bases that match TRBD1. Germline loops: CDR1 SGHTA, CDR2 FQGNSA. V lost 7 bases to trimming and J lost 5 bases; unmatched junction nucleotides: 10. The CDR3 runs 15 residues. The CDR3: CASTRRQGVEDTQYF. In nucleotides, the CDR3 is TGTGCCAGCACCCGCCGACAGGGGGTGGAAGATACGCAGTATTTT.

The V call is TRBV19, the J call TRBJ1-4, with D hard to call. V lost 5 bases, J lost 7 bases, and 17 bases lay in between. CDR1 LNHDA and CDR2 SQIVND come from the germline V gene (reference sequence). The CDR3 extends over 15 amino acids. DNA of the CDR3: TGTGCCAGTAGTCTAGTCGGGGTGAAGGGTGAAAAACTGTTTTTT. It specifies CASSLVGVKGEKLFF. Variable domain in full (rest from reference TRBV19 and TRBJ1-4): DGGITQSPKYLFRKEGQNVTLSCEQNLNHDAMYWYRQDPGQGLRLIYYSQIVNDFQKGDIAEGYSVSREKKESFPLTVTSAQKNPTAFYLCASSLVGVKGEKLFFGSGTQLSVL.

The chain couples TRBV4-3 to TRBJ2-2, with D uncertain. Germline CDR1 is LGHNA and CDR2 is YSLEER. V gave up 1 base and J gave up 1 base, with 10 bases separating them. The CDR3 has 16 residues. The CDR3 DNA is TGCGCCAGCAGCCAAGTTCACTCTATGAACACCGGGGAGCTGTTTTTT. Translated: CASSQVHSMNTGELFF.

The genes are TRBV18 and TRBJ2-7; 11 bases align to TRBD2. The CDR3 has 16 residues. CDR1 is KGHSH, CDR2 LQKENI, per germline. J gave up 1 base and V 4 bases, and 6 bases lay outside the gene matches. The DNA of the CDR3 is TGTGCCAGCTCACAATCACTAGCGGGAGCATCCTACGAGCAGTACTTC. Amino acids: CASSQSLAGASYEQYF. The full variable domain, with the rest looked up from reference TRBV18 and TRBJ2-7, is NAGVMQNPRHLVRRRGQEARLRCSPMKGHSHVYWYRQLPEEGLKFMVYLQKENIIDESGMPKERFSAEFPKEGPSILRIQQVVRGDSAAYFCASSQSLAGASYEQYFGPGTRLTVT.

This clone came up once. The chain has TRBV5-8 and TRBJ2-7; D perhaps matches TRBD1 (6 bases). There are 15 residues in the CDR3. Trimming removed 1 base from V and 3 bases from J, with 14 bases in between. Per germline, CDR1 SGHTS and CDR2 YDEGEE. The CDR3: CASSLSPDRSYEQYF. CDR3 coding DNA: TGTGCCAGCAGCTTGTCCCCCGACAGGAGCTACGAGCAGTACTTC.

The rearrangement uses TRBV5-1 and TRBJ2-1; D call uncertain. V lost 0 bases, J lost 8 bases, and 9 bases lay in between. The CDR3 sequence is 13 residues long. Germline V gene lookup returns CDR1 SGHRS and CDR2 YFSETQ. CDR3 nucleotides: TGCGCCAGCAGCTTGGACCAGGCCTATGAGCAGTTCTTC. Protein product: CASSLDQAYEQFF.

The chain is built from TRBV7-9 and TRBJ1-3; 8 nucleotides match TRBD1. This CDR3 has 16 residues. The germline V gene has CDR1 SEHNR and CDR2 FQNEAQ (reference sequence). CDR3 DNA sequence: TGTGGCGCGGACAGGGATGTTGTCTGGTCCGGAAACACCATATATTTT. Its protein is CGADRDVVWSGNTIYF.

The chain joins TRBV4-3 to TRBJ1-1; the D gene is possibly TRBD1 (6 bases). CDR1 is LGHNA and CDR2 is YSLEER in the germline V gene. The CDR3 runs 16 residues. V was shortened by 5 bases and J by 3 bases, with 19 bases between the two germline ends. CDR3 sequence reads: CASSRELGGPDTEAFF. As DNA, the CDR3 is TGCGCCAGCAGCAGGGAGTTAGGGGGGCCGGACACTGAAGCTTTCTTT.

CDR3 DNA sequence: TGTGCCTGGCAGCGCCCCGACAGAACGAACACTGAAGCTTTCTTT. It yields the protein CAWQRPDRTNTEAFF. This chain joins TRBV30 and TRBJ1-1; TRBD1 might be the D (5 bases). CDR3 size: 15 residues. V lost 5 bases to trimming and J lost 1 base, with 17 bases between them. Germline V CDR1 and CDR2: GTSNPN, SVGIG (reference sequence).

This chain connects TRBV18 to TRBJ1-3; D is ambiguous. Trimming took off 0 bases at V and 4 bases at J, with 10 bases between the two ends. The germline CDR1 and CDR2 sequences are KGHSH and LQKENI. The CDR3 has 15 residues. CDR3 DNA sequence: TGTGCCAGCTCACCACCGGGGTTGGAAGGAAACACCATATATTTT. The encoded protein is CASSPPGLEGNTIYF. The full variable domain, with the rest looked up from reference TRBV18 and TRBJ1-3, is NAGVMQNPRHLVRRRGQEARLRCSPMKGHSHVYWYRQLPEEGLKFMVYLQKENIIDESGMPKERFSAEFPKEGPSILRIQQVVRGDSAAYFCASSPPGLEGNTIYFGEGSWLTVV.